This T cell receptor beta chain appears in the sequencing data of a study of shared clonotypes between healthy human individuals (dated by TCRdb to the early 2020s). In the study overall: A few men and a couple of women, aged 18 to 49 years, made up the cohort. For each donor, CD4 naive and CD4 memory were each given three plates, CD8 naive was given two plates, and CD8 memory was given one plate. Blood TCR repertoires of about 5 healthy adults were deeply sequenced to estimate repertoire size and the extent of clonotype sharing between individuals. Different laboratories and diverse techniques were used to prepare libraries and sequence TCR repertoires, to increase sequencing depth and limit assay-specific biases. Each donor's leukapheresis produced roughly between roughly 0.85 and 10 billion PBMCs.

CD8 naive samples consisted of CD45RO-negative cells that were positively selected for CCR7, yielding a CD45RA+CCR7+ population without TemRA cells. Healthy HIV-negative adults with no recently reported acute infections or vaccinations were included as donors. Only Caucasian adults living in Nashville, Tennessee, USA were represented among the donors. Blood was collected by leukapheresis, and PBMCs were isolated by Ficoll-Histopaque density gradient centrifugation and then cryopreserved in liquid nitrogen vapor phase. Analytical flow cytometry was used to check the purity and quantity of every magnetically sorted T cell population. Genomic DNA was isolated from every sorted fraction and measured by UV absorbance on a Nanodrop 2000c. The paper's findings and limits, for the study overall: Estimated clonotype richness was generally larger for naive than for memory subsets. Based on pairwise subsampling, the degree of clonotype sharing among donors was expected to be affected by sequencing depth. Incomplete sequencing was indicated by rarefaction of sorted-subset datasets, despite the large sequencing depth. Higher generation probabilities were observed for clonotypes shared by all four sorted-subset donors than for non-shared clonotypes. Across a handful of donors, 5% to 6% of naive CD4, approximately 4% of naive CD8, approximately 2.5% of memory CD4, and roughly 0.41% of memory CD8 clonotypes were shared. Because the study included a small number of donors, the genetic and exposure-history diversity represented was limited. Sampling was limited to blood, and TCR repertoires in tissue likely differ from TCR repertoires in blood.

A word on this clone: Its antigen is unknown. Nothing much larger sits one base from this clone, and base qualities are not available.

V is clipped by 1 base and J by 5 bases, and the sequence between their germline boundaries is 3 bases long. From the cysteine through the phenylalanine, the CDR3 covers 11 amino acids. Here the CDR3 DNA is all that survives: 33 bases in frame from base 1. From the germline V gene, CDR1 is KGHSH and CDR2 is LQKENI. Using the deep immunoSEQ assay, TCR CDR3 regions were amplified from genomic DNA by multiplex PCR. Extracted genomic DNA from each cell subset was distributed evenly across all wells of several immunoSEQ 96-well plates, and each plate was treated as a replicate. For sorted subsets, 200 to 250 ng genomic DNA, equal to tens of thousands of T cell genomes, was loaded into each replicate PCR. Purified libraries were quantified with a Qubit 3.0 fluorometer, sized on a Bioanalyzer 2100, and re-quantified with the KAPA Library Quantification kit. Every immunoSEQ 96-well plate was sequenced on a separate single-read 150-cycle Illumina NextSeq 550 flow cell. The study's own analysis went as follows. Because only junctional sequences without quality scores were contained in the immunoSEQ output, filtering matching that applied to full-length reads could not be performed. Sequences were annotated with PyIR, a Python wrapper for IgBLAST v1.9, and V/J genes and CDR3 were assigned using IMGT germline references. Reads were removed for weak V/J assignments (E-value above 1e-6), missing CDR3, stop codons, out-of-frame junctions, or ambiguous translated residues. V3J clonotypes were defined as sequences sharing an identical inferred V gene, J gene, and CDR3 amino acid sequence. Percentage overlap between repertoires was computed as shared unique clonotypes divided by the size of the smaller repertoire. Richness of each repertoire was evaluated using RTK rarefaction, the Chao1 estimator, and Recon v2.1 estimates of unobserved clonotypes. OLGA was used to compute generation probabilities for all TCRbeta clonotypes that the gDNA method yielded from a few donors. This is the immuneACCESS table as TCRdb keeps it, with only in-frame sequences that have V and J called. A part of the clones is gone; compared with another copy, unresolved V genes explain less than half, and the rest is unexplained. V and J calls and clone size are copied from that table; D and trimming were computed from the DNA. Counted in this sample were about 1,800,000 clones; roughly 95% of them appeared once. Together, the top ten hold roughly 1.2% of the sample.

This TCR was sampled from a man aged 18 to 30 in good health. Material for sequencing was naive CD8+ T cells sorted from blood. The sample's cell subset or site label, decoded: CD45RA+CCR7+. The rearrangement joined TRBV18 to TRBJ2-7; too little of a D gene remains to name it. The CDR3 sequence is CASSPQDEQYF. The DNA is as follows: TGTGCCAGCTCACCACAGGACGAGCAGTACTTC.